This record covers a single T cell receptor beta chain. Its antigen remains unidentified. This entry is derived from a study of T cell responses to AZD1222 COVID-19 vaccine. General study results and limits: Donors were mostly white British, more females; clonal diversity possibly underestimated. The study found Spike-specific TCR breadth and depth rose after two AZD1222 doses. Baseline seropositivity occurred in only a handful of AZD1222 recipients. Vaccine-associated CD4 TCRs ranged over spike, dominating at 160-218 and 743-854.

Trimming took off 0 bases at V and 8 bases at J, with 15 bases between the two ends. The CDR3 sequence is 15 residues long. Germline V gives CDR1 WNHNN, CDR2 SYGVQD (reference sequence). Repertoires were generated with immunoSEQ multiplex PCR, while TCRdb's copy carries only in-frame clones and drops some. The data hold over 100,000 clones, with under 90% observed a single time. The V and J genes are TRBV10-1 and TRBJ2-3; no definite D call. The clonotype originates from an adult in good health. Sequenced material: peripheral blood, taken on day 0 of AZD1222 vaccination. The CDR3 loop reads CASSESWTGTGTQYF. The CDR3 nucleotides are TGCGCCAGCAGTGAGTCGTGGACGGGCACGGGTACGCAGTATTTT.